This T cell receptor beta chain was found in a study of T cells after yellow fever vaccination. Synthesis of TCR cDNA relied on 5'RACE template switching, which attached a universal primer site and UMIs. One entry per CDR3 protein, called by TCRdb with MiXCR from the 5' RACE reads. This sample has about 340,000 distinct CDR3 sequences; roughly an eighth occur once, and the top ten carry about 3%. This clonotype was seen at least ten times. As yet, its antigen is unknown. General observations from the study: When the response was secondary, it was weaker but reached its peak faster, day 5 versus 15. FACS-sorted repertoires could harbor abundant contaminating bulk-population clonotypes. Post-booster repertoires contained most primary-vaccination clones again (approximately 97% CD4, over 70% CD8).

This CDR3 contains 16 residues. Germline lookup yields CDR1 KGHDR and CDR2 SFDVKD. Trimming removed 1 base at V and 3 bases at J, with 15 bases between. The J gene is TRBJ2-7, the V gene TRBV24-1; D assignment may be TRBD1 or TRBD2 (6 bases each). The sample here was CD4+ T cells sorted from PBMCs, taken 15 days after the yellow fever booster vaccination. The TCR originated in a man between 18 and 29 years old who received the YFV17D yellow fever vaccine. CDR3 DNA sequence: TGTGCCACCAGTGATTTTGGGGGCGGGGAAAACTACGAGCAGTACTTC. Protein product: CATSDFGGGENYEQYF.